The TCR beta chain under discussion was sequenced for a study of cytomegalovirus exposure and HLA in healthy donors. About this clone itself: The antigen remains undetermined.

The CDR3 loop spans 14 amino acids. The junction had 0 bases not matched to a gene; V was cut back by 1 base and J by 1 base. Germline V CDR1 and CDR2: SGHRS, YFSETQ. Findings and caveats of the study: Within a later analysis, the majority of CMV-associated TCR beta chains appeared HLA-restricted. Cytomegalovirus-associated TCR beta chains were listed, numbering approximately 150. Presence/absence analyses assumed roughly uniform sequencing depth across donors, which may not hold. According to a later analysis, donors in an Asian-associated ancestry cluster reportedly had fewer N-insertions than the 666-donor mean.

PCR primers comprised 60 Vbeta and 13 Jbeta primers. Clones were read by immunoSEQ multiplex PCR, and TCRdb kept only the in-frame ones, dropping some. The table has just over 150,000 clones, more than 75% seen once; the top ten hold 2% to 2.5%. V usage is TRBV5-1 and J usage is TRBJ2-3; 7 bases are a match to TRBD2. The sequenced sample was PBMCs. This TCR was sampled from a woman under 30 in good health and CMV-seronegative. CDR3 residues: CASSLTSGTDTQYF. CDR3 sequence (DNA): TGCGCCAGCAGCTTGACTAGCGGCACAGATACGCAGTATTTT.